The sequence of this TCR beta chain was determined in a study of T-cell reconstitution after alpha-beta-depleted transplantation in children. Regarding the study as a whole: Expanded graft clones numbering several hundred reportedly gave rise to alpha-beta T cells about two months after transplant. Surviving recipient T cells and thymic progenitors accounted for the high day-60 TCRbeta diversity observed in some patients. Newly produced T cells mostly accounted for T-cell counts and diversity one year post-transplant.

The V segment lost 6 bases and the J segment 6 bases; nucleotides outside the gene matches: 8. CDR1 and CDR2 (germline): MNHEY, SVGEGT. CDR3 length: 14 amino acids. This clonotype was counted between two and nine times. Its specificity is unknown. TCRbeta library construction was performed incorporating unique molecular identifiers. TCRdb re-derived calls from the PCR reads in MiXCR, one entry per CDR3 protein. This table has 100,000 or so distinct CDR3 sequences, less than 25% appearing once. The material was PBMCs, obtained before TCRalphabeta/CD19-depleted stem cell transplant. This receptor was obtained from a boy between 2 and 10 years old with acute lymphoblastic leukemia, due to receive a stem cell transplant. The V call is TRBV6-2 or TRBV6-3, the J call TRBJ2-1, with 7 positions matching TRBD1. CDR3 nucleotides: TGTGCCAGCAGCCCATGGACAGGACTCAATGAGCAGTTCTTC. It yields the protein CASSPWTGLNEQFF.